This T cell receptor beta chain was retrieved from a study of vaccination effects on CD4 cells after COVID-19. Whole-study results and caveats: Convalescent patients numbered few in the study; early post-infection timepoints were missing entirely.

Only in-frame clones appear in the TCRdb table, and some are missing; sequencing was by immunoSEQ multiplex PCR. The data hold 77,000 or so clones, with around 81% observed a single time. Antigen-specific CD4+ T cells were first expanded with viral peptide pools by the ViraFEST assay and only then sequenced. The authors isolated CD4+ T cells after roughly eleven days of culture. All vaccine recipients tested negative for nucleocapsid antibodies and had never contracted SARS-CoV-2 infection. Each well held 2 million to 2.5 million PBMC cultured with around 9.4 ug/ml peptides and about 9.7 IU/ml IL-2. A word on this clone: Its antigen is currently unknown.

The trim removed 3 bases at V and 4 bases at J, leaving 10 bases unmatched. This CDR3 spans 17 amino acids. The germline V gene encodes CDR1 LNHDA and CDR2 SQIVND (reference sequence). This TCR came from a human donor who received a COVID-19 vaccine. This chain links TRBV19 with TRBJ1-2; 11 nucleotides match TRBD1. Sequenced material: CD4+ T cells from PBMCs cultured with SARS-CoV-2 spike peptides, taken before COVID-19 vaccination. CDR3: CASSMPGQGGKGYGYTF. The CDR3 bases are TGTGCCAGTAGTATGCCGGGACAGGGGGGGAAAGGCTATGGCTACACCTTC.